Below, one T cell receptor beta chain is given with its context. The data are from a study of T cell changes during pregnancy in multiple sclerosis. The CDR3 consists of 13 residues. The germline V and J ends were trimmed by 7 bases and 2 bases, with 10 bases remaining between them. Germline V gene lookup returns CDR1 MNHNS and CDR2 SASEGT. The data were produced by immunoSEQ multiplex PCR, yet TCRdb's version contains in-frame clones alone and is incomplete. Here the sample spans approximately 93,000 clones, less than 95% being singletons. Specimen: peripheral blood, collected before pregnancy. The sequence came from a female donor with multiple sclerosis, enrolled in a pregnancy study. The V call is TRBV6-1, the J call TRBJ2-3; D unclear. The CDR3 nucleotides read TGTGCCAGCATGTTCATAGACACAGATACGCAGTATTTT. Protein sequence: CASMFIDTDTQYF.